These 2 T cell receptor beta chains share one sample of origin, sequenced in a study of shared clonotypes between healthy human individuals. Naive-designated CD8 cells lacked CD45RO, were positively enriched for CCR7, and omitted terminally differentiated effector memory CD45RA+ cells. Assay used: immunoSEQ multiplex PCR; TCRdb lists only in-frame clones, some missing. The sample includes some 800,000 clones, over 90% of them seen just once. The sample taken for sequencing was naive CD8+ T cells sorted from blood. The receptor source for this set is a man aged 25-45 years in good health.

The genes are TRBV27 and TRBJ2-1, with D possibly TRBD2 on 6 matching bases. The CDR3 runs 14 residues. V was pared by 3 bases and J by 8 bases, with 14 bases between. Germline CDR1 MNHEY, CDR2 SMNVEV (reference sequence). The CDR3 region is CASSFGDGEDEQFF. The CDR3 nucleotides are TGTGCCAGCAGTTTTGGGGATGGGGAGGATGAGCAGTTCTTC.

The gene calls are TRBV6-1 and TRBJ1-5; 7 bases map to TRBD1. The CDR3 totals 16 residues. V shed 4 bases, J shed 3 bases, and the junction held 9 bases outside the gene matches. In germline, CDR1 is MNHNS, CDR2 SASEGT. The CDR3, as DNA: TGTGCCAGCAGTGGCTTCTTCGGGACAGCCAATCAGCCCCAGCATTTT. Its protein is CASSGFFGTANQPQHF.